The T cell receptor beta chain under discussion was sequenced for a study of siplizumab effects on memory and regulatory T cells (dated by TCRdb to 2018 to 2020). General notes on the study: The study looked at the effect of siplizumab, an anti-CD2 antibody, on alloreactive T-cell subsets in allogeneic mixed lymphocyte reactions made from human PBMCs.

CDR1 and CDR2 (SGHRS, YFSETQ) derive from the germline V gene. The CDR3 runs 15 residues from the cysteine to the phenylalanine. The entry retains the CDR3 DNA only, 45 bases that are in frame from base 1. V lost 0 bases and J lost 4 bases, and the count of bases not matched to a germline gene is 1. Sorted unstimulated T cells, along with proliferating T cells recovered from mixed lymphocyte reactions, underwent TCRbeta CDR3 sequencing. Fresh whole blood from nine to eleven HLA-typed healthy donors was used to isolate PBMCs. Unstimulated CD4+ regulatory T cells were FACS-sorted to map the origin of alloreactive clones. The method behind the library was the immunoSEQ multiplex PCR assay. Some 100,000 TCR templates per sample were assayed by the deep sequencing platform. Genomic DNA extracted from sorted T cells was used for TCRbeta CDR3 sequencing. Turning to the authors' computational methods: The R programming language was used for clonal analysis of TCRbeta CDR3 data. Alloreactive CD4+ and CD8+ clones were identified by comparing unstimulated samples to CFSE-low samples taken after the reaction. By matching sequences to the repertoires of sorted unstimulated Treg and non-Treg cells, each alloreactive CD4+ clone was assigned a regulatory or non-regulatory origin. Drawn from immuneACCESS, this table holds only the in-frame rearrangements with V and J called that TCRdb kept. Clones are partly lost; checked studies trace under half to an unresolved V gene and leave the rest unexplained. That table gives V, J and clone size, and the DNA gave D and trimming. The sample table shows 90,000 to 120,000 clones, and under 95% are seen once. Around 0.77% of the sample is in the top ten clones.

With regard to this clone: Its antigen has not been determined. Base qualities are not at hand, and no much larger clone is one base apart.

The study at large found these results: The suppressive function of proliferating Tregs from siplizumab cultures was not functionally confirmed. The cumulative frequency of alloreactive sequences traceable to unstimulated CD4+ memory T cells was significantly reduced by siplizumab. Because sequences below about 10^-5 frequency were poorly captured, only a minor fraction of alloreactive clones could be mapped to unstimulated subsets. About 75-96% of proliferating CD4+ or CD8+ clones could not be given a naive or memory phenotype. Greater diversity appeared to be present in unstimulated naive T cells than in memory T cells, and a substantial contribution to the alloresponse seemed to be made by naive cells. In reactions with siplizumab, an average of approximately 69% of mappable alloreactive CD4+ clones were Treg-derived, compared with 26.9% in control reactions.

The sequenced sample consisted of Tregs sorted from blood. The origin of this receptor is a human donor in good health. The rearrangement combines TRBV5-1 with TRBJ2-1; TRBD1 aligns with 10 central bases. CDR3 reads: CASSLGDRGYNEQFF. The sequence in DNA is TGCGCCAGCAGCTTGGGGGACAGGGGTTACAATGAGCAGTTCTTC. Full variable domain (CDR3 extended with the reference TRBV5-1 and TRBJ2-1 proteins): KAGVTQTPRYLIKTRGQQVTLSCSPISGHRSVSWYQQTPGQGLQFLFEYFSETQRNKGNFPGRFSGRQFSNSRSEMNVSTLELGDSALYLCASSLGDRGYNEQFFGPGTRLTVL.